This record concerns one T cell receptor (beta chain) sequence. It was with random hexamers that 0.5 to 1 ug RNA was reverse transcribed. TCRdb reprocessed the immunoSEQ multiplex PCR reads via MiXCR and lists one record per CDR3 protein. The sample lists 140,000 or so distinct CDR3 sequences, roughly 95% occurring once. The data were taken from a study of CD8 T cells in Susac syndrome. J was trimmed by 10 bases and V by 6 bases; bases with no gene match: 8. Germline CDR1 SQVTM, CDR2 ANQGSEA. CDR3 length: 12 amino acids. Material for sequencing was CD4+ T cells from PBMCs. The TCR was taken from a human donor with multiple sclerosis. The rearrangement joins TRBV29-1 to TRBJ2-1, with 8 bases aligning to TRBD1. CDR3 loop: CSVPSGQGEQFF. In DNA form, the CDR3 reads TGCAGCGTCCCGAGCGGACAGGGAGAGCAGTTCTTC.